The present TCR beta chain was sequenced within a study of T cells after yellow fever vaccination. The study, taken as a whole, reports: The booster saw the reappearance of most primary-vaccination clones (around 96% CD4, 88% CD8).

The TCR cDNA carried a universal primer site and UMIs from 5'RACE template switching. TCRdb itself ran the 5' RACE reads through MiXCR, one entry per CDR3 protein. Of about 340,000 distinct CDR3 sequences in the sample, 8.7% were seen once. This clonotype was picked up many times. Its antigen is not identified. With 2 bases removed from V and 3 bases from J, the gap between germline ends came to 5 bases. The CDR3 spans 14 residues. Germline CDR1 and CDR2: MNHEY and SVGEGT. The rearrangement joins TRBV6-2 or TRBV6-3 to TRBJ2-6; the D call may be TRBD1 or TRBD2 (5 bases each). This receptor was taken from a man in his late teens or twenties who received the YFV17D yellow fever vaccine. The material sequenced was PBMCs, taken on the day of the first yellow fever vaccination. CDR3 amino acids: CASSYGGGANVLTF. In DNA form, the CDR3 reads TGTGCCAGCAGTTACGGGGGTGGGGCCAACGTCCTGACTTTC.